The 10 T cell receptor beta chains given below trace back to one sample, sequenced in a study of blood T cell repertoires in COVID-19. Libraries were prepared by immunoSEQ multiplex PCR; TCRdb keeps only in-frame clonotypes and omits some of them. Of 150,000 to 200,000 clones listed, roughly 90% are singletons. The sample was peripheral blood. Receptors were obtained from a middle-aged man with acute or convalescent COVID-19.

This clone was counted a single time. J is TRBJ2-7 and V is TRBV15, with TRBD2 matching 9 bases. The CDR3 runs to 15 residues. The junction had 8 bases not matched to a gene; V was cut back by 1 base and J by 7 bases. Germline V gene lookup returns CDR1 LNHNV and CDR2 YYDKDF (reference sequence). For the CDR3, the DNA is TGTGCCACCAGCAGAGGGGGCGGGGGGGCGCTTGAGCAGTACTTC. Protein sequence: CATSRGGGGALEQYF.

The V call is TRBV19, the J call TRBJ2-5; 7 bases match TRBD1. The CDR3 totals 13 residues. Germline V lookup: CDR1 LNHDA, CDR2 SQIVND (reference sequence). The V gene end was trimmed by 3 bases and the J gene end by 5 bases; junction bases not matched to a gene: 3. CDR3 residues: CASSIDRVETQYF. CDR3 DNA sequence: TGTGCCAGTAGTATCGACAGGGTGGAGACCCAGTACTTC.

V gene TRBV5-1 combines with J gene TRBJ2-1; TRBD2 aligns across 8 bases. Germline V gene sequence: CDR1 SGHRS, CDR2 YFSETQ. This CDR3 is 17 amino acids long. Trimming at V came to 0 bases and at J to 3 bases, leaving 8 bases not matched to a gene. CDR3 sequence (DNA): TGCGCCAGCAGCTTGGCGGGTAGCGGGGACTACTACAATGAGCAGTTCTTC. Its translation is CASSLAGSGDYYNEQFF.

The CDR3 region has the DNA TGCGCCAGCAGCCTATCCTTTAGCAATCAGCCCCAGCATTTT. Its protein product is CASSLSFSNQPQHF. The rearrangement links TRBV4-1 to TRBJ1-5, with D unresolved. Germline-derived CDR1 and CDR2 are MGHRA and YSYEKL. V was trimmed by 4 bases and J by 0 bases, leaving 7 bases between them. The length of the CDR3 is 14 residues.

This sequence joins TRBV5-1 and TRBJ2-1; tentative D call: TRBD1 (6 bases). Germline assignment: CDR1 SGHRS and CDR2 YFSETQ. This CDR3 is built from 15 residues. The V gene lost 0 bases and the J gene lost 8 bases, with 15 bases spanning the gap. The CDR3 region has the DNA TGCGCCAGCAGCTTGGGGGGGCAAGTCTTCGATGAGCAGTTCTTC. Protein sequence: CASSLGGQVFDEQFF.

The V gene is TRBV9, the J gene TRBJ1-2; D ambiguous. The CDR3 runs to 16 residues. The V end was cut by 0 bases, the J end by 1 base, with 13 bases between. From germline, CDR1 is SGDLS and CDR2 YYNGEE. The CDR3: CASSVASNSLNYGYTF. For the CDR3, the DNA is TGTGCCAGCAGCGTAGCCTCAAACAGCCTTAACTATGGCTACACCTTC.

The CDR3 coding sequence is TGTGCCAGCTCACCAAACCCCCGGACAGGGGGCAATGAGCAGTTCTTC. It specifies CASSPNPRTGGNEQFF. V usage is TRBV18 and J usage is TRBJ2-1; 10 bases agree with TRBD1. This CDR3 contains 16 residues. Germline V lookup: CDR1 KGHSH, CDR2 LQKENI. V trimming: 2 bases; J trimming: 6 bases; junction bases outside the gene matches: 7.

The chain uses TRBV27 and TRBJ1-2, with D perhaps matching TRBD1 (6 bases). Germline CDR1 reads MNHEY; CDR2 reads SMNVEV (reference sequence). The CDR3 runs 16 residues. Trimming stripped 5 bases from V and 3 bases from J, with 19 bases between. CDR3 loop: CASSTYAGTNHYGYTF. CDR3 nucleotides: TGTGCCAGCAGTACCTATGCAGGGACAAACCACTATGGCTACACCTTC.

The CDR3 DNA reads TGTGCCAGCTCACCAGGGGGGGGATCCACTGAAGCTTTCTTT. It codes for CASSPGGGSTEAFF. This chain connects TRBV18 to TRBJ1-1, with D perhaps matching TRBD1 (5 bases). V was cut by 2 bases and J by 4 bases, with 11 bases left in between. The V gene's germline CDR1 is KGHSH and CDR2 LQKENI. The CDR3 has 14 residues.

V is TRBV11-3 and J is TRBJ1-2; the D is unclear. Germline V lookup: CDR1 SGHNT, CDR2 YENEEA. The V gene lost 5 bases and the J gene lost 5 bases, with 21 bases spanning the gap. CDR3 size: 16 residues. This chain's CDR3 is CASSLGSRQVKYGYTF. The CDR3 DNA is TGTGCCAGCAGCCTAGGAAGTAGGCAGGTGAAGTATGGCTACACCTTC. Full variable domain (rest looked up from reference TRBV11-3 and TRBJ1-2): EAGVVQSPRYKIIEKKQPVAFWCNPISGHNTLYWYLQNLGQGPELLIRYENEEAVDDSQLPKDRFSAERLKGVDSTLKIQPAELGDSAVYLCASSLGSRQVKYGYTFGSGTRLTVV.